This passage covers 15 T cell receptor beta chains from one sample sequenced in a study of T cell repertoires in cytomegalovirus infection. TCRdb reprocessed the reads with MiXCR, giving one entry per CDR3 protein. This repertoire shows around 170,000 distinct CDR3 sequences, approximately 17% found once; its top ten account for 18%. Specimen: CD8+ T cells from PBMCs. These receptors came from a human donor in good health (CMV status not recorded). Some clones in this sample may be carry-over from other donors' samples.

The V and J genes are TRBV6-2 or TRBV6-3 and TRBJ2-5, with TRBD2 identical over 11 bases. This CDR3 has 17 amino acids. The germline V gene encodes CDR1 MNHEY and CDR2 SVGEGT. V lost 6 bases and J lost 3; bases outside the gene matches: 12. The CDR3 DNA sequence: TGTGCCAGCAGCCACTGGATCATAGCGGGAGGGAAAGAGACCCAGTACTTC. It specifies CASSHWIIAGGKETQYF.

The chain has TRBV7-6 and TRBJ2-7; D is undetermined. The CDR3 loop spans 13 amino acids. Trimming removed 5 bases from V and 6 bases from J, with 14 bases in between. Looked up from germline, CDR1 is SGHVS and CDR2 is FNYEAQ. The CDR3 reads CASSRPLASEQYF. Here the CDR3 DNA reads TGTGCCAGCAGCCGCCCGCTGGCCTCCGAGCAGTACTTC.

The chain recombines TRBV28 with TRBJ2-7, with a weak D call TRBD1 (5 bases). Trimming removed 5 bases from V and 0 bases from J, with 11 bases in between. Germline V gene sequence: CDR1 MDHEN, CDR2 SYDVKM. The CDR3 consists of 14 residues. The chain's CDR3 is CASSGAWHSYEQYF. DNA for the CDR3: TGTGCCAGCAGTGGGGCTTGGCACTCCTACGAGCAGTACTTC.

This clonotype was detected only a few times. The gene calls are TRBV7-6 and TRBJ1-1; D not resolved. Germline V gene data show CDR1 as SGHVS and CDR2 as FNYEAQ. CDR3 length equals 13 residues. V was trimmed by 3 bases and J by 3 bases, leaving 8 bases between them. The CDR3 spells CASSFQADTEAFF. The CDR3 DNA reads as TGTGCCAGCAGCTTCCAGGCAGACACTGAAGCTTTCTTT.

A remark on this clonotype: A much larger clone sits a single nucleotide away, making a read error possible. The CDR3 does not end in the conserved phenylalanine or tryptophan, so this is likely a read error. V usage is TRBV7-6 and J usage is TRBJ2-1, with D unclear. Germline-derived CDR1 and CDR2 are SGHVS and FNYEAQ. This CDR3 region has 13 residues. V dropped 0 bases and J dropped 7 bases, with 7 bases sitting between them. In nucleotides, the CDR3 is TGTGCCAGCAGCTTAGCGCTTACGAATGAGCAGTTCATC. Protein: CASSLALTNEQFI.

The CDR3 loop is CASSYGLAGVQQYF. For the CDR3, the DNA is TGTGCCAGCAGTTACGGACTAGCGGGAGTCCAGCAGTACTTC. V is TRBV6-2 or TRBV6-3 and J is TRBJ2-7; 13 bases fit TRBD2. Losses at the gene ends were 2 bases for V and 8 bases for J; bases not matched to a gene: 3. Germline CDR1 reads MNHEY; CDR2 reads SVGEGT. CDR3 length equals 14 residues.

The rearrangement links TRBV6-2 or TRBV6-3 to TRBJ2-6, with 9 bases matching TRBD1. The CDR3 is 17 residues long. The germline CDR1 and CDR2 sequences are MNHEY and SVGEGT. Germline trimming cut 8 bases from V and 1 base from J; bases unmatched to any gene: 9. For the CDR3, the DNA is TGTGCCAGCGCCCCAGGGACAGGGATGTCTGGGGCCAACGTCCTGACTTTC. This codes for CASAPGTGMSGANVLTF.

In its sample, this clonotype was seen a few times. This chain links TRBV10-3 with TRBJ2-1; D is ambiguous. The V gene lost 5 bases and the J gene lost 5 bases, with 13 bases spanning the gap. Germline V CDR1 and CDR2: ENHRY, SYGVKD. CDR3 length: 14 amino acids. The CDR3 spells CAISLPHGDNEQFF. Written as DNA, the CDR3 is TGTGCCATCAGTCTTCCACACGGAGACAATGAGCAGTTCTTC.

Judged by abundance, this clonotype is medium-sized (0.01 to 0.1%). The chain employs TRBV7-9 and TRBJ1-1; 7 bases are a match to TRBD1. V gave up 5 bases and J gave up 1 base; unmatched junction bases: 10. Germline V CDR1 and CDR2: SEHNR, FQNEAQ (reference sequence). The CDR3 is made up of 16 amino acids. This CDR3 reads CASSPPGGQTNTEAFF. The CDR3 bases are TGTGCCAGCAGCCCGCCAGGGGGACAGACGAACACTGAAGCTTTCTTT.

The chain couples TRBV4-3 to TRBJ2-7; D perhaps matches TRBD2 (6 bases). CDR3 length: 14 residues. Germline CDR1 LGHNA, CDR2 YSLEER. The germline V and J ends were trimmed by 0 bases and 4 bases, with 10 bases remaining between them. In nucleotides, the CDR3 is TGCGCCAGCAGCCAAGATCCGGGAGCTTACGAGCAGTACTTC. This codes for CASSQDPGAYEQYF.

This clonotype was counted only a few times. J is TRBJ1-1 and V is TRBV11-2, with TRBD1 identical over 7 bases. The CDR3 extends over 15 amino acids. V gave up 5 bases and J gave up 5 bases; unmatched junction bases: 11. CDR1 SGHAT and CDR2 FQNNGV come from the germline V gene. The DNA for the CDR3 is TGTGCCAGCAGCGCGAGAACAGGGGAATCGACTGAAGCTTTCTTT. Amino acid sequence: CASSARTGESTEAFF.

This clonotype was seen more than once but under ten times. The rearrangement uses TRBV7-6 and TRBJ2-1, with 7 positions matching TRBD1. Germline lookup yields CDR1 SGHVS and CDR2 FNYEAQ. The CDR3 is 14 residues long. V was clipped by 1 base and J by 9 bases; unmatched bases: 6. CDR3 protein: CASSLVRDSSEQFF. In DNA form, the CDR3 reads TGTGCCAGCAGCTTAGTTAGGGACAGTAGTGAGCAGTTCTTC. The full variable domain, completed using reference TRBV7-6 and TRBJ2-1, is GAGVSQSPRYKVTKRGQDVALRCDPISGHVSLYWYRQALGQGPEFLTYFNYEAQQDKSGLPNDRFSAERPEGSISTLTIQRTEQRDSAMYRCASSLVRDSSEQFFGPGTRLTVL.

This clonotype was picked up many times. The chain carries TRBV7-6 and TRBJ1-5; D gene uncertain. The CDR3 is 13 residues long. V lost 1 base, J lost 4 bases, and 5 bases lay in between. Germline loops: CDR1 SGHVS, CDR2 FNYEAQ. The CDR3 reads CASSLGANQPQHF. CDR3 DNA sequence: TGTGCCAGCAGCTTAGGGGCAAATCAGCCCCAGCATTTT.

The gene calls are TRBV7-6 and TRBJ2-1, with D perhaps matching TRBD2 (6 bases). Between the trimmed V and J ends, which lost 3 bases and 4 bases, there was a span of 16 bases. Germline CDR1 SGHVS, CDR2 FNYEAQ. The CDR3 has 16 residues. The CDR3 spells CASSLARPLAYNEQFF. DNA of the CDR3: TGTGCCAGCAGCTTGGCAAGACCTCTAGCGTACAATGAGCAGTTCTTC.

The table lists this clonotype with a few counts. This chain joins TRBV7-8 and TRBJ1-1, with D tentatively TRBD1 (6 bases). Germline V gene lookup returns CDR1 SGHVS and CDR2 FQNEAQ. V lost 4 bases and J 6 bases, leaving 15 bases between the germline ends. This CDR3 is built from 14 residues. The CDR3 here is CASSWGGILAEAFF. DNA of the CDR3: TGTGCCAGCAGCTGGGGGGGCATCTTAGCTGAAGCTTTCTTT.